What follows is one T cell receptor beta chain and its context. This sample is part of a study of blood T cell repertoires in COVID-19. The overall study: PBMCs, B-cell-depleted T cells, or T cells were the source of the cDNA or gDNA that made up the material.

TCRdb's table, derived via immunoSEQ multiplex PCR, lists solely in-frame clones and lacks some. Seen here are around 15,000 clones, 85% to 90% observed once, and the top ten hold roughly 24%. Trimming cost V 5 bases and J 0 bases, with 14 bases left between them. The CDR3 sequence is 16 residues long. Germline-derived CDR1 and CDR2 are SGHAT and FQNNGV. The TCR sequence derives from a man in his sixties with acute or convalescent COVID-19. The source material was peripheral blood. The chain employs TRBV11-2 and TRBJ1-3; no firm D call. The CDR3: CASSPRERNSGNTIYF. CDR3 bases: TGTGCCAGCAGCCCTAGAGAGAGAAACTCTGGAAACACCATATATTTT.